The sequence of this T cell receptor (beta chain) was determined in a study of blood T cell repertoires in COVID-19. The participants were between about 18 and 89 years old and came from 24 US areas. Libraries were prepared by immunoSEQ multiplex PCR; TCRdb keeps only in-frame clonotypes and omits some of them. The sample records 200,000 or so clones, 65% to 85% being singletons. The germline V gene encodes CDR1 SGDLS and CDR2 YYNGEE. V was clipped by 2 bases and J by 16 bases; unmatched bases: 7. The CDR3 has 13 residues. The V and J genes are TRBV9 and TRBJ1-6, with TRBD1 identical over 9 bases. This receptor was taken from a man aged 35 to 55 who had recovered from COVID-19. Material for sequencing was PBMCs or T cells enriched from blood (not recorded which). This chain's CDR3 is CASSVIGGQGLHF. The DNA for the CDR3 is TGTGCCAGCAGCGTTATCGGGGGACAGGGTCTCCACTTT.